Below are 14 T cell receptor beta chains sequenced from a single sample in a study of blood T cell repertoires in COVID-19. TCRdb keeps only in-frame clones here, not all; method: immunoSEQ multiplex PCR. The table lists about 240,000 clones, about four fifths of them singletons. Specimen: peripheral blood. These receptors all stem from a young woman with acute or convalescent COVID-19.

The chain is built from TRBV7-2 and TRBJ2-7; possible D gene TRBD2, 5 bases. The V gene's germline CDR1 is SGHTA and CDR2 FQGNSA. The CDR3 spans 14 residues. V gave up 4 bases and J gave up 4 bases, with 14 bases separating them. The CDR3 coding sequence is TGTGCCAGCAGCTATAGCGCGTCGGTTTACGAGCAGTACTTC. It is translated as CASSYSASVYEQYF.

The rearrangement uses TRBV7-2 and TRBJ1-1; D is perhaps TRBD1 (5 bases). Per germline, CDR1 SGHTA and CDR2 FQGNSA. Trimming cost V 4 bases and J 4 bases, with 13 bases left between them. The CDR3 loop spans 14 amino acids. CDR3 sequence (DNA): TGTGCCAGCAGCTACCGGGGGAGAGGCACTGAAGCTTTCTTT. This sequence encodes CASSYRGRGTEAFF.

The chain employs TRBV4-3 and TRBJ2-1; TRBD1 matches at 7 bases. Germline CDR1 LGHNA, CDR2 YSLEER. J gave up 3 bases and V 4 bases, and 15 bases lay outside the gene matches. The CDR3 is 18 amino acids. CDR3 nucleotides: TGCGCCAGCAGCCCAGACAGGGATGCCTCGGGCCTCTACAATGAGCAGTTCTTC. Its protein is CASSPDRDASGLYNEQFF.

This clone is a singleton in its sample. J is TRBJ2-7 and V is TRBV12-3 or TRBV12-4; D is perhaps TRBD2 (5 bases). Trimming pared 4 bases from V and 2 bases from J, leaving 9 bases between. The CDR3 loop spans 13 amino acids. CDR3 protein: CASSSGMTYEQYF. The CDR3 DNA sequence: TGTGCCAGCAGTTCCGGGATGACCTACGAGCAGTACTTC.

This clone was observed a handful of times. V gene TRBV3-1 (or the pseudogene TRBV3-2) combines with J gene TRBJ2-1; 8 nucleotides agree with TRBD2. Germline CDR1 is LGHDT and CDR2 is YNNKEL (reference sequence). The CDR3 sequence is 15 residues long. V lost 4 bases to trimming and J lost 1 base; unmatched junction nucleotides: 3. This chain's CDR3 is CASSPSGPSYNEQFF. CDR3 sequence (DNA): TGTGCCAGCAGCCCTAGCGGGCCGTCCTACAATGAGCAGTTCTTC.

The gene calls are TRBV3-1 (or the pseudogene TRBV3-2) and TRBJ2-5; TRBD2 matches at 14 bases. Germline trimming cut 1 base from V and 1 base from J; bases unmatched to any gene: 8. The CDR3 runs to 19 residues. Germline CDR1 reads LGHDT; CDR2 reads YNNKEL (reference sequence). This CDR3 reads CASSQVGTSGSGSQETQYF. The DNA for the CDR3 is TGTGCCAGCAGCCAAGTAGGGACTAGCGGGAGCGGATCCCAAGAGACCCAGTACTTC.

The V gene is TRBV6-5, the J gene TRBJ2-1; a weak D match, TRBD2 (5 bases). This CDR3 has 16 residues. Germline loops: CDR1 MNHEY, CDR2 SVGAGI. V gave up 0 bases and J gave up 7 bases, with 16 bases separating them. This chain's CDR3 is CASSYSFSGSRNEQFF. As DNA, the CDR3 is TGTGCCAGCAGTTACTCGTTCTCTGGGAGTCGGAATGAGCAGTTCTTC.

The chain joins TRBV6-2 or TRBV6-3 to TRBJ2-1; 14 bases are shared with TRBD2. This CDR3 has 18 amino acids. Germline V gives CDR1 MNHEY, CDR2 SVGEGT. The junction had 9 bases not matched to a gene; V was cut back by 5 bases and J by 3 bases. CDR3 sequence: CASSDGTSGSSYYNEQFF. The CDR3 DNA sequence: TGTGCCAGCAGTGACGGGACTAGCGGGAGTTCTTACTACAATGAGCAGTTCTTC.

J is TRBJ2-3 and V is TRBV6-4; 9 nucleotides match TRBD2. With V trimmed by 5 bases and J by 2 bases, 5 bases remained unmatched. CDR1 and CDR2 from the germline V gene are MRHNA and SNTAGT. This CDR3 spans 15 amino acids. The CDR3 loop is CASSILAGTTDTQYF. As DNA, the CDR3 is TGTGCCAGCAGTATACTAGCGGGCACCACAGATACGCAGTATTTT.

This chain uses TRBV18 with TRBJ1-3; D possibly corresponds to TRBD1 (5 bases). This CDR3 spans 15 amino acids. With 6 bases removed from V and 4 bases from J, the gap between germline ends came to 16 bases. The germline gives CDR1 KGHSH, CDR2 LQKENI. Here the CDR3 DNA reads TGTGCCAGCTCTCCCACGGACAACCAGGGAAACACCATATATTTT. It yields the protein CASSPTDNQGNTIYF.

This clone showed up just once. The genes are TRBV7-6 and TRBJ2-2; possible D gene TRBD1, 6 bases. The CDR3 runs to 15 residues. Looked up from germline, CDR1 is SGHVS and CDR2 is FNYEAQ. Trimming took 2 bases from V and 0 from J, leaving 7 bases between them. CDR3 sequence (DNA): TGTGCCAGCAGCTTAAGGACAGCGAACACCGGGGAGCTGTTTTTT. Translation: CASSLRTANTGELFF.

V gene TRBV27 combines with J gene TRBJ2-4, with D possibly TRBD2 on 6 matching bases. Trimming removed 8 bases at V and 0 bases at J, with 14 bases between. The CDR3 length is 15 residues. Germline CDR1 and CDR2: MNHEY and SMNVEV (reference sequence). The CDR3 DNA reads TGTGCCAGCCTTAGGCTGGGGGGAGCCAAAAACATTCAGTACTTC. It is translated as CASLRLGGAKNIQYF.

This clone was counted once. The chain employs TRBV20-1 and TRBJ1-2; 7 bases are a match to TRBD1. Germline V gives CDR1 DFQATT, CDR2 SNEGSKA (reference sequence). This CDR3 spans 11 amino acids. The CDR3 DNA sequence: TGCCTGGCGGGACAGTTCTATGGCTACACCTTC. Translating gives CLAGQFYGYTF.

This clone came up once. The chain combines TRBV24-1 with TRBJ2-2; 7 positions agree with TRBD1. With V trimmed by 9 bases and J by 2 bases, 11 bases remained unmatched. Per germline, CDR1 KGHDR and CDR2 SFDVKD. This CDR3 comprises 16 residues. This CDR3 reads CATSEPGQLNTGELFF. The DNA of the CDR3 is TGTGCCACCTCAGAACCGGGACAGTTAAACACCGGGGAGCTGTTTTTT.